This T cell receptor beta chain appears in the sequencing data of a study of CXCR3-negative and CXCR3-positive naive CD8 T cells. Study results and caveats: In CXCR3-positive naive cells, the TRB CDR3s were more hydrophobic than in CXCR3-negative naive cells. Post-cryopreservation CXCR3 expression was partly diminished, and the bulk of assays employed fresh PBMCs.

In the case of this clonotype: The target antigen is unknown.

cDNA libraries for TRB were generated by 5' RACE incorporating UMI labels. TCRdb reprocessed the 5' RACE reads and keeps a single row for each CDR3 protein, giving no DNA. The sample data list 50,000 to 60,000 distinct CDR3 sequences. Germline CDR1 and CDR2: MNHEY and SVGEGT. The length of the CDR3 is 16 residues. By phenotype, naive CD8+ T cells were CD45RO-CCR7+CD27+CD95-. This receptor was taken from a human donor in good health. Some clones in this sample may be carry-over from other donors' samples. The chain employs TRBV6-2 or TRBV6-3 and TRBJ2-7; lacking DNA, the TRBD1 call made by TCRdb goes unchecked. The sample was naive CXCR3+ CD8+ T cells from blood. The subset: CD45RO-CCR7+CD27+CD95- naive CD8+ T cells expressing CXCR3 (TNR3+). CDR3 loop: CASSYLMRRDTYEQYF.